Here is one T cell receptor beta chain with its context. The antigen is unknown. This sample is drawn from a study of T cell responses to AZD1222 COVID-19 vaccine. Study-wide results and caveats: White British donors predominated, females outnumbered males, and clonal diversity was possibly underestimated.

The data were produced by immunoSEQ multiplex PCR, yet TCRdb's version contains in-frame clones alone and is incomplete. This sample has some 64,000 clones, with roughly 90% found just once. Sequencing used peripheral blood, obtained on day 0 of AZD1222 vaccination. This clonotype was sampled from an adult in good health.

This CDR3 reads CASSNPGQGAGEQYF. As DNA, the CDR3 is TGTGCCAGCAGCAATCCGGGACAGGGGGCAGGGGAGCAGTACTTC. The chain has TRBV7-9 and TRBJ2-7, with TRBD1 matching over 12 bases. The CDR3 is 15 residues long. Germline CDR1 is SEHNR and CDR2 is FQNEAQ (reference sequence). V shed 5 bases, J shed 7 bases, and the junction held 9 bases outside the gene matches.